The 16 T cell receptor beta chains listed next were all sequenced from one sample in a study of blood T cell repertoires in COVID-19. This table comes from immunoSEQ multiplex PCR, and its TCRdb copy is limited to in-frame clones, with some not included. The sample lists some 210,000 clones; 80% were seen once. The sequenced material came from PBMCs or T cells enriched from blood (not recorded which). These receptors were collected from a man younger than 45 with acute COVID-19.

The CDR3 DNA reads TGTGCCAGCAGCTTAGATCGCTGGACAGGGGGCGCGGACTATGGCTACACCTTC. Protein product: CASSLDRWTGGADYGYTF. The chain recombines TRBV11-2 with TRBJ1-2; 11 bases align to TRBD1. The V and J ends lost 0 bases and 3 bases, in that order; junction bases with no gene match: 9. This CDR3 region has 18 residues. CDR1 and CDR2 from the germline V gene are SGHAT and FQNNGV.

The chain combines TRBV5-1 with TRBJ1-2; 12 nucleotides match TRBD1. The CDR3 extends over 15 amino acids. V shed 1 base and J 8 bases; nucleotides not matched to a gene: 6. Germline values: CDR1 SGHRS, CDR2 YFSETQ. For the CDR3, the DNA is TGCGCCAGCAGCTTGTCGGGACAGGGGGCTGCAGGCTACACCTTC. Protein: CASSLSGQGAAGYTF.

The chain is built from TRBV12-5 and TRBJ1-1; TRBD1 matches 8 bases. V lost 2 bases, J lost 7 bases, and 6 bases stayed unmatched. This CDR3 spans 14 amino acids. The germline CDR1 and CDR2 sequences are LGHNT and FRNRAP. CDR3 in amino acids: CASGLFGQGNEAFF. The DNA for the CDR3 is TGTGCTAGTGGTTTGTTCGGACAGGGTAATGAAGCTTTCTTT.

The chain combines TRBV19 with TRBJ2-2; D gene unclear. V was cut by 3 bases and J by 3 bases, with 11 bases left in between. Germline V gene data show CDR1 as LNHDA and CDR2 as SQIVND (reference sequence). The CDR3 consists of 15 residues. As DNA, the CDR3 is TGTGCCAGTAGTATGCCCGGGTTGGACACCGGGGAGCTGTTTTTT. Protein product: CASSMPGLDTGELFF. Full variable domain (rest looked up from reference TRBV19 and TRBJ2-2): DGGITQSPKYLFRKEGQNVTLSCEQNLNHDAMYWYRQDPGQGLRLIYYSQIVNDFQKGDIAEGYSVSREKKESFPLTVTSAQKNPTAFYLCASSMPGLDTGELFFGEGSRLTVL.

The chain combines TRBV19 with TRBJ1-1, with a possible D match to TRBD1 (6 bases). V was trimmed by 5 bases and J by 7 bases, leaving 11 bases between them. CDR1 LNHDA and CDR2 SQIVND come from the germline V gene (reference sequence). The CDR3 sequence is 12 residues long. The CDR3 loop is CASSQGTYEAFF. The CDR3 region has the DNA TGTGCCAGTAGTCAAGGGACATATGAAGCTTTCTTT.

This clone was seen a few times. Different DNA sequences within this sample yield the same CDR3. The V and J genes are TRBV5-1 and TRBJ1-4; 8 bases are shared with TRBD1. This CDR3 comprises 14 residues. Trimming removed 3 bases from V and 8 bases from J; junction bases left unmatched: 6. Germline CDR1 reads SGHRS; CDR2 reads YFSETQ. The CDR3 is CASSSGQGGEKLFF. The CDR3 coding sequence is TGCGCCAGCAGCTCTGGACAGGGTGGGGAAAAACTGTTTTTT.

With regard to this clone: The junction shows a germline mismatch at one end, possibly a read error. The chain links TRBV3-1 (or the pseudogene TRBV3-2) to TRBJ2-7; D is ambiguous. The CDR3 spans 11 residues. Germline lookup yields CDR1 LGHDT and CDR2 YNNKEL (reference sequence). The CDR3 spells CASSQGGSADF. The CDR3 region has the DNA TGTGCCAGCAGCCAAGGTGGCAGCGCCGACTTC.

CDR3 region: CASSRLAGDREQFF. The CDR3 coding sequence is TGTGCCAGCTCTCGACTAGCGGGGGATCGTGAGCAGTTCTTC. The gene calls are TRBV18 and TRBJ2-1; 12 bases match TRBD2. The CDR3 runs 14 residues. V lost 6 bases to trimming and J lost 9 bases; unmatched junction nucleotides: 6. Germline V gene sequence: CDR1 KGHSH, CDR2 LQKENI.

The chain has TRBV3-1 (or the pseudogene TRBV3-2) and TRBJ2-4, with 11 positions matching TRBD2. The length of the CDR3 is 12 residues. The V and J ends lost 10 bases and 8 bases, in that order; junction bases with no gene match: 4. Germline V CDR1 and CDR2: LGHDT, YNNKEL (reference sequence). The chain's CDR3 is CATGLAGHIQYF. The CDR3 DNA follows: TGTGCCACCGGACTAGCGGGTCACATTCAGTACTTC.

The chain has TRBV6-1 and TRBJ1-6; the match to TRBD1 covers 8 bases. The CDR3 is 15 amino acids. V shed 2 bases and J 9 bases; nucleotides not matched to a gene: 6. Germline-derived CDR1 and CDR2 are MNHNS and SASEGT. CDR3 in DNA: TGTGCCAGCAGTGAATCCGCAGGGGGCCGTTCACCCCTCCACTTT. This encodes CASSESAGGRSPLHF.

This clone has a handful of counts. The CDR3 coding sequence is TGTGCCAGCAGTAACACAGGGGTGGGGGCTGAAGCTTTCTTT. This gives the protein CASSNTGVGAEAFF. The rearrangement uses TRBV3-1 (or the pseudogene TRBV3-2) and TRBJ1-1, with 7 bases lining up with TRBD1. Germline CDR1 reads LGHDT; CDR2 reads YNNKEL (reference sequence). J was trimmed by 6 bases and V by 6 bases; bases with no gene match: 10. The CDR3 sequence is 14 residues long.

V usage is TRBV7-3 and J usage is TRBJ1-1; a weak D match, TRBD1 (5 bases). Germline CDR1 reads SGHTA; CDR2 reads FQGTGA. Trimming stripped 5 bases from V and 4 bases from J, with 20 bases between. The CDR3 has 16 residues. The CDR3 protein is CASSPDASGRATEAFF. CDR3 DNA: TGTGCCAGCAGCCCGGATGCGTCAGGGAGGGCCACTGAAGCTTTCTTT.

The sample holds one count of this clone. The chain links TRBV14 to TRBJ1-4; D gene ambiguous. Between the trimmed V and J ends, which lost 0 bases and 4 bases, there was a span of 6 bases. Germline assignment: CDR1 SGHDN and CDR2 FVKESK. The CDR3 consists of 14 residues. The CDR3 sequence is CASSQDEDNEKLFF. The CDR3 nucleotides are TGTGCCAGCAGCCAAGATGAGGATAATGAAAAACTGTTTTTT.

The V and J genes are TRBV30 and TRBJ1-1, with 8 bases aligning to TRBD1. The CDR3 is 14 amino acids. Losses at the gene ends were 3 bases for V and 1 base for J; bases not matched to a gene: 4. Germline loops: CDR1 GTSNPN, CDR2 SVGIG (reference sequence). CDR3 protein: CAWRRGTGNTEAFF. The CDR3 nucleotides are TGTGCCTGGAGACGCGGGACAGGGAACACTGAAGCTTTCTTT.

This sequence joins TRBV6-5 and TRBJ1-5; D may be TRBD1 (5 bases). CDR3 size: 14 residues. The V end lost 5 bases, the J end lost 9 bases, and 17 bases lay between the germline ends. Germline loops: CDR1 MNHEY, CDR2 SVGAGI. The CDR3 coding sequence is TGTGCCAGCAGTCTCGACAGAGACCTGGGGCCCCAGCATTTT. Its protein product is CASSLDRDLGPQHF.

The chain employs TRBV12-3 or TRBV12-4 and TRBJ1-1; no firm D call. Trimming pared 8 bases from V and 0 bases from J, leaving 7 bases between. The CDR3 runs to 12 residues. The CDR3 reads CASFQLNTEAFF. For the CDR3, the DNA is TGTGCCAGCTTCCAGTTGAACACTGAAGCTTTCTTT.